The present T cell receptor (beta chain) was sequenced within a study of graft-versus-host responses after intestinal transplantation. On the study more broadly: Every one of the recipients received anti-thymocyte globulin induction and afterwards took tacrolimus and steroids for 3 to 4 years.

The data were produced by immunoSEQ multiplex PCR, yet TCRdb's version contains in-frame clones alone and is incomplete. The sample has about 15,000 clones; approximately 61% are singletons. Lymphocytes (intraepithelial and lamina propria) were released by processing the graft tissue. Note on this clone: The antigen is undetermined.

Study observations and caveats: Recipient bone marrow held GvH clones, some seen earlier in ileum or blood. Graft-donor T cell macrochimerism in patients accompanied high graft-versus-host to host-versus-graft clonal ratios in allografts.

Germline V gene lookup returns CDR1 MNHEY and CDR2 SVGAGI. The CDR3 loop spans 15 amino acids. V shed 0 bases and J shed 8 bases, with 14 bases lying between them. The origin of this receptor is a human patient who received an intestinal transplant, so some T cells may come from the graft donor. This chain uses TRBV6-5 with TRBJ2-1; D perhaps matches TRBD2 (5 bases). The source material was ileum tissue, sampled 674 days after intestinal transplantation. CDR3 coding DNA: TGTGCCAGCAGTTACTCTATCACCGAGGGTGATGAGCAGTTCTTC. Protein product: CASSYSITEGDEQFF.